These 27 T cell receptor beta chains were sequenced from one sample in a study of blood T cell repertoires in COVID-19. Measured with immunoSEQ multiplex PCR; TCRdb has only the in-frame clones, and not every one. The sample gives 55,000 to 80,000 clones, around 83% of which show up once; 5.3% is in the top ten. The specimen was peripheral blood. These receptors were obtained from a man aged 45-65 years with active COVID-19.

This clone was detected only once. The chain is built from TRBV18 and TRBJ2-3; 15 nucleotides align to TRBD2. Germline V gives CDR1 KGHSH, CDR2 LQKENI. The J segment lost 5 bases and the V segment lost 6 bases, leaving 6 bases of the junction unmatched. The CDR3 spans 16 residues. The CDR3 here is CASSPGLAGGGDTQYF. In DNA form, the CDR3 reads TGTGCCAGCTCTCCAGGACTAGCGGGAGGGGGAGATACGCAGTATTTT.

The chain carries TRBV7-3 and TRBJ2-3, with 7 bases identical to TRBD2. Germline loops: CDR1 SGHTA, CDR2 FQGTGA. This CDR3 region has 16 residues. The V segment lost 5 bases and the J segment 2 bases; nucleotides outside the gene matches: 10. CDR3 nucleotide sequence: TGTGCCAGCAGCATGAACAGCGGGGCCACCACAGATACGCAGTATTTT. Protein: CASSMNSGATTDTQYF.

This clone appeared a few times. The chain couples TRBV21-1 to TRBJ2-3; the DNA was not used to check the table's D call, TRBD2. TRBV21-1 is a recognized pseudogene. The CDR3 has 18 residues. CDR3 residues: CATKPPSCPGGDTDTQYF. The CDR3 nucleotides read TGTGCCACCAAACCTCCTAGTTGCCCGGGGGGGGACACAGATACGCAGTATTTT.

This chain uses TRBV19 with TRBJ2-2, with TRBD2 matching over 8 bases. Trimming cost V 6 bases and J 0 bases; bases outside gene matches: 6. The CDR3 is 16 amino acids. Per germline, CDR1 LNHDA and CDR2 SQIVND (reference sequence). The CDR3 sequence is CASRAEAGANTGELFF. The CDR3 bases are TGTGCCAGTAGGGCAGAAGCGGGAGCGAACACCGGGGAGCTGTTTTTT.

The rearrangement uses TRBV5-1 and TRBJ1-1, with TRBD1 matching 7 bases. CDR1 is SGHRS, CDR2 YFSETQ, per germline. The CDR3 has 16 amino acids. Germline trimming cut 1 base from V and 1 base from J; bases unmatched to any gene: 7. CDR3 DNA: TGCGCCAGCAGCTTGTACCCGACAGGGACGAACACTGAAGCTTTCTTT. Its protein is CASSLYPTGTNTEAFF.

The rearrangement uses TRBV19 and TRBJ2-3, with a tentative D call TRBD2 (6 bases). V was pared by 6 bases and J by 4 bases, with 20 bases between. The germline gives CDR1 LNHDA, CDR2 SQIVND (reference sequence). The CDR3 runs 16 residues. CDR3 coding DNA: TGTGCCAGTAGCGCCACACCGGGACTTCCGCCAGATACGCAGTATTTT. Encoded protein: CASSATPGLPPDTQYF.

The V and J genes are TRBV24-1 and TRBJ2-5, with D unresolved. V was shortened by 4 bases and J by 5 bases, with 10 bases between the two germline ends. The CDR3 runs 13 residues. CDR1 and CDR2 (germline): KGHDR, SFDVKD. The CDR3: CATSDQVRETQYF. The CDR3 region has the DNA TGTGCCACCAGTGACCAGGTCCGTGAGACCCAGTACTTC.

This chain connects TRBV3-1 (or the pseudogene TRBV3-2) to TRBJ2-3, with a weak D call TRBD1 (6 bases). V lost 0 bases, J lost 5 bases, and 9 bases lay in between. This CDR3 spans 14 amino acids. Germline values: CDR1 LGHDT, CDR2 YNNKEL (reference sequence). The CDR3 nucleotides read TGTGCCAGCAGCCAAGATACCAGGGGAGATACGCAGTATTTT. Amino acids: CASSQDTRGDTQYF.

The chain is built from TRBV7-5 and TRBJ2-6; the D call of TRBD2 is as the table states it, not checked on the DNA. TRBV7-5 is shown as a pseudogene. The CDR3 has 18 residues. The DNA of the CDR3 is TGTGCCAGAAGCTTTACTAGACCACTCCATCCTGGGGCCAACGTCCTGACTTTC. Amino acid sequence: CARSFTRPLHPGANVLTF.

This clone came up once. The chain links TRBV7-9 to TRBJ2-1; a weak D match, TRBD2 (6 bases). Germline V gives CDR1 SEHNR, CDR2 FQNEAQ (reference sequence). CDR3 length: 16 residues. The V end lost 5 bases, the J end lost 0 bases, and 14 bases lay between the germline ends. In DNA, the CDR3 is TGTGCCAGCAGCCTATCGGCGGGAAACTCCTACAATGAGCAGTTCTTC. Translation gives CASSLSAGNSYNEQFF.

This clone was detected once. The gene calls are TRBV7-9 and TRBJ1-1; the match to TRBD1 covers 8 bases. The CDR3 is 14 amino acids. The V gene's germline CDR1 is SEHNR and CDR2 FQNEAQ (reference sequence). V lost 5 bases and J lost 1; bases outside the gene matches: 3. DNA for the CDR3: TGTGCCAGCAGCCAAGGGACAGGGAACACTGAAGCTTTCTTT. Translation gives CASSQGTGNTEAFF.

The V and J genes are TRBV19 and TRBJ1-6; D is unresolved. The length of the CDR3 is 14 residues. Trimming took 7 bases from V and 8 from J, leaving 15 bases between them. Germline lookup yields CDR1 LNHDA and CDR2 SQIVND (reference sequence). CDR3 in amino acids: CASMGGGRDSPLHF. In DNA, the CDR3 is TGTGCCAGTATGGGAGGTGGAAGGGATTCACCCCTCCACTTT. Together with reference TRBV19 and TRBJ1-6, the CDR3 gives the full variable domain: DGGITQSPKYLFRKEGQNVTLSCEQNLNHDAMYWYRQDPGQGLRLIYYSQIVNDFQKGDIAEGYSVSREKKESFPLTVTSAQKNPTAFYLCASMGGGRDSPLHFGNGTRLTVT.

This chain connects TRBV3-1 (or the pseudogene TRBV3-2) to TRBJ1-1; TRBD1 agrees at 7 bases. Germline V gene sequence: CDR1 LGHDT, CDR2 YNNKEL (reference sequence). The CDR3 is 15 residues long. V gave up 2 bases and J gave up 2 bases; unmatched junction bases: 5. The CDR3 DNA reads TGTGCCAGCAGCCAATGGGGACAGCCAAACACTGAAGCTTTCTTT. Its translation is CASSQWGQPNTEAFF.

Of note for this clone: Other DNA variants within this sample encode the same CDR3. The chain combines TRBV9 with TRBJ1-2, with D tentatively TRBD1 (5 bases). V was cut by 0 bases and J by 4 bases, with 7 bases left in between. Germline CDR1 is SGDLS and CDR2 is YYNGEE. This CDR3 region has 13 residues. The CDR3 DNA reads TGTGCCAGCAGCGTAGAAACAGGCTATGGCTACACCTTC. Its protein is CASSVETGYGYTF.

CDR3 loop: CSAQTGPNEKLFF. DNA for the CDR3: TGCAGCGCGCAGACAGGCCCTAATGAAAAACTGTTTTTT. The chain links TRBV29-1 to TRBJ1-4, with a tentative D call TRBD1 (6 bases). The CDR3 contains 13 residues. In germline, CDR1 is SQVTM, CDR2 ANQGSEA. V lost 7 bases and J 3 bases, leaving 12 bases between the germline ends.

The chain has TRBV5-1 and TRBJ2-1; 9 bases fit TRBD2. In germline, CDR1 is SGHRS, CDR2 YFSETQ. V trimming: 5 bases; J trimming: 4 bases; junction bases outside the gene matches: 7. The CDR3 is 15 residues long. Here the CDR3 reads CASSLAGAGYNEQFF. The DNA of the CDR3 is TGCGCCAGCAGTTTAGCGGGAGCGGGTTACAATGAGCAGTTCTTC.

The CDR3 coding sequence is TGTGCCAGCACCAGTCAGGGGGCAGGGGCCCCTACGAAGCAGTACTTC. It translates to CASTSQGAGAPTKQYF. This rearrangement joins TRBV27 to TRBJ2-7; the match to TRBD1 covers 8 bases. Germline CDR1 and CDR2: MNHEY and SMNVEV (reference sequence). Losses at the gene ends were 7 bases for V and 8 bases for J; bases not matched to a gene: 19. The CDR3 contains 16 residues.

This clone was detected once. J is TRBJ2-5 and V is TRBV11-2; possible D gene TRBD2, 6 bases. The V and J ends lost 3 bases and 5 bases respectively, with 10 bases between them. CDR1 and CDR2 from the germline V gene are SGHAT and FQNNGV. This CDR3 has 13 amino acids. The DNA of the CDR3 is TGTGCCAGCAGCTTTGGGGGGTCCGAGACCCAGTACTTC. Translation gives CASSFGGSETQYF. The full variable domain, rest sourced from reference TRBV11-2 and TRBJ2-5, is EAGVAQSPRYKIIEKRQSVAFWCNPISGHATLYWYQQILGQGPKLLIQFQNNGVVDDSQLPKDRFSAERLKGVDSTLKIQPAKLEDSAVYLCASSFGGSETQYFGPGTRLLVL.

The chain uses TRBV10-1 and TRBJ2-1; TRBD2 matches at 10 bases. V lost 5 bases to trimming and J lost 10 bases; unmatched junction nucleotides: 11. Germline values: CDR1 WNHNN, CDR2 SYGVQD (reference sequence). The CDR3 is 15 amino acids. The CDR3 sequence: CASSKHSGGGQEQFF. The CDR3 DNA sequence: TGCGCCAGCAGTAAGCACAGCGGGGGGGGCCAAGAGCAGTTCTTC.

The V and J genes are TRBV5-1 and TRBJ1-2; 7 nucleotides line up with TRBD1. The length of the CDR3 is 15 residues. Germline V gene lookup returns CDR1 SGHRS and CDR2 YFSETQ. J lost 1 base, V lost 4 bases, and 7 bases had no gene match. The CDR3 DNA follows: TGCGCCAGCAGCCCTTCGGGACAGCTTAACTATGGCTACACCTTC. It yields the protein CASSPSGQLNYGYTF.

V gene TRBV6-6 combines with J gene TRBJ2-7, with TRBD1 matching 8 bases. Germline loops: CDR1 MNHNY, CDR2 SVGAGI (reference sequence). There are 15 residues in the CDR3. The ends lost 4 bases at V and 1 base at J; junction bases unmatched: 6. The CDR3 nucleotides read TGTGCCAGCAGTTTTCCCGGGACAGGATCCTACGAGCAGTACTTC. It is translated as CASSFPGTGSYEQYF.

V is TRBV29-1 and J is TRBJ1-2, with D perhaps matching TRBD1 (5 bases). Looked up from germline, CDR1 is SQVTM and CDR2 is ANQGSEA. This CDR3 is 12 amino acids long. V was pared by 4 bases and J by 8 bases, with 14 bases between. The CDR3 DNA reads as TGCAGCGTTGCTCGCGGGACGAGAGGCTACACCTTC. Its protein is CSVARGTRGYTF.

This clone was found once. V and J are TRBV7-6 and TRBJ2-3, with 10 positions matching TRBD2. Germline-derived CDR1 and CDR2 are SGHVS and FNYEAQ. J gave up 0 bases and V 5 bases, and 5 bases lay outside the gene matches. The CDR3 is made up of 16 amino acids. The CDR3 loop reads CASSLLAGVSTDTQYF. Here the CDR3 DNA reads TGTGCCAGCAGCCTGCTAGCGGGAGTAAGCACAGATACGCAGTATTTT.

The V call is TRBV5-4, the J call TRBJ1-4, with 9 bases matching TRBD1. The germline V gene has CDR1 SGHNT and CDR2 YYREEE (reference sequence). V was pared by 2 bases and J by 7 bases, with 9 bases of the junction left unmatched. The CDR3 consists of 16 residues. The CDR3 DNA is TGTGCCAGCAGCTTCTGGGACAGGGCCGGGGGTGAAAAACTGTTTTTT. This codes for CASSFWDRAGGEKLFF.

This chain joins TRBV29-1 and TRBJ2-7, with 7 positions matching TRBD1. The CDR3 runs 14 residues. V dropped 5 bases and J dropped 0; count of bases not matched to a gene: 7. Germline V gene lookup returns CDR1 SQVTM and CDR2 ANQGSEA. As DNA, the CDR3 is TGCAGCGTTACCCCACAGGGGAGCTCCTACGAGCAGTACTTC. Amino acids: CSVTPQGSSYEQYF.

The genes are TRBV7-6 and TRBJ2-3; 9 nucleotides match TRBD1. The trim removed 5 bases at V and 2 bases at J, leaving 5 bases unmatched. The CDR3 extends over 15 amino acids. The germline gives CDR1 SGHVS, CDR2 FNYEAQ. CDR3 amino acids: CASSRDRESTDTQYF. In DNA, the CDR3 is TGTGCCAGCAGCCGGGACAGGGAGTCCACAGATACGCAGTATTTT.

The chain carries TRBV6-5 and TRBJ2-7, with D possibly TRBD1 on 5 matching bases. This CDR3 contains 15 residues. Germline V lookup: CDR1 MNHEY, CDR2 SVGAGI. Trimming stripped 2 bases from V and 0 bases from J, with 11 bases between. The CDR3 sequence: CASSYDSAPSYEQYF. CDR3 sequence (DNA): TGTGCCAGCAGTTACGACAGTGCACCCTCCTACGAGCAGTACTTC.